One TCR beta chain is described in this entry. This sample stems from a study of blood T cell repertoires in COVID-19. Study at large: The United States, Italy and Spain were the sources of the acute and convalescent COVID-19 samples.

After removal of 2 bases from V and 8 bases from J, the junction contained 18 bases not matched to a gene. The CDR3 length is 18 residues. Germline V gene lookup returns CDR1 KGHSH and CDR2 LQKENI. The repertoire was sequenced with immunoSEQ multiplex PCR; TCRdb's copy has only in-frame clones and lacks some. This sample has roughly 150,000 clones; around 88% occur once, and the top ten carry around 19%. The gene calls are TRBV18 and TRBJ1-2; 9 nucleotides match TRBD1. The sequenced sample was peripheral blood. This sequence originates from a woman aged 65 to 85 who had recovered from COVID-19. CDR3 protein: CASSPTVWPGQGSWGYTF. The CDR3 DNA sequence: TGTGCCAGCTCACCAACCGTCTGGCCGGGACAGGGTTCTTGGGGCTACACCTTC.